The 2 T cell receptor beta chains below all came from one sample that was sequenced in a study of blood T cell repertoires in COVID-19. The method was immunoSEQ multiplex PCR; TCRdb's version includes in-frame clones alone and lacks a portion of them. The sample lists around 290,000 clones; around 88% were seen once. What was sequenced was peripheral blood. The receptors originated from a woman between 65 and 79 years old with COVID-19, enrolled during active disease.

Only one count was recorded for this clone. The J gene is TRBJ1-6, the V gene TRBV7-9; D gene uncertain. Germline values: CDR1 SEHNR, CDR2 FQNEAQ (reference sequence). Trimming removed 8 bases at V and 0 bases at J, with 20 bases between. The CDR3 has 18 amino acids. CDR3 in DNA: TGTGCCAGCCTGGAGAGCCGAGCATTCGTCTCCTATAATTCACCCCTCCACTTT. Translation: CASLESRAFVSYNSPLHF.

V is TRBV2 and J is TRBJ1-3; D unresolved. The V gene lost 8 bases and the J gene lost 3 bases, with 5 bases spanning the gap. Germline assignment: CDR1 SNHLY and CDR2 FYNNEI. This CDR3 has 11 residues. The CDR3 loop is CASSIGNTIYF. The CDR3 DNA is TGTGCCAGCTCAATTGGAAACACCATATATTTT.